A selection of T cell receptor beta chains follows, all from one sample in a study of T-cell reconstitution after alpha-beta-depleted transplantation in children. One entry per CDR3 protein results from TCRdb running MiXCR on the PCR reads. The sample records approximately 520,000 distinct CDR3 sequences, about an eighth being singletons. The source was PBMCs, mostly from graft donor cells, collected 180 days after TCRalphabeta/CD19-depleted stem cell transplant. All receptors derive from a female patient aged 2-9 years who had a stem cell transplant for aplastic anemia, so the T cells may come from the graft donor. CDR3s include the opening cysteine and the closing phenylalanine or tryptophan. The order of the fields is clone size, D gene, V gene, J gene, CDR3 protein, CDR3 DNA. A D gene is named only where the DNA matches it firmly. Size is stated for part of the rows, as once, few or many counts, or as a class when the clone is expanded.

clone size: few; D gene: NA; V gene: TRBV4-3; J gene: TRBJ1-2; CDR3 protein: CASSLGSALTGYTF; CDR3 DNA: TGCGCCAGCAGCCTGGGGAGCGCCTTGACTGGCTACACCTTC
clone size: many; D gene: TRBD2; V gene: TRBV28; J gene: TRBJ2-1; CDR3 protein: CASSLGTSEYNEQFF; CDR3 DNA: TGTGCCAGCAGTTTAGGGACTAGCGAATACAATGAGCAGTTCTTC
clone size: NA; D gene: NA; V gene: TRBV7-2; J gene: TRBJ1-1; CDR3 protein: CASSLLGGSSTEAFF; CDR3 DNA: TGTGCCAGCAGCTTATTGGGGGGCTCGAGCACTGAAGCTTTCTTT
clone size: NA; D gene: NA; V gene: TRBV29-1; J gene: TRBJ2-5; CDR3 protein: CSVHPREETQYF; CDR3 DNA: TGCAGCGTCCACCCAAGGGAAGAGACCCAGTACTTC
clone size: NA; D gene: TRBD1; V gene: TRBV9; J gene: TRBJ2-2; CDR3 protein: CASSVAGRGPINTGELFF; CDR3 DNA: TGTGCCAGCAGCGTAGCAGGCAGGGGGCCCATTAACACCGGGGAGCTGTTTTTT
clone size: NA; D gene: NA; V gene: TRBV19; J gene: TRBJ2-6; CDR3 protein: CASSFIDRTSGANVLTF; CDR3 DNA: TGTGCCAGTAGCTTTATCGACAGGACCTCTGGGGCCAACGTCCTGACTTTC
clone size: NA; D gene: NA; V gene: TRBV2; J gene: TRBJ2-5; CDR3 protein: CASSEVWDSQETQYF; CDR3 DNA: TGTGCCAGCAGTGAAGTGTGGGACTCTCAAGAGACCCAGTACTTC
clone size: few; D gene: NA; V gene: TRBV7-9; J gene: TRBJ2-1; CDR3 protein: CASSLGRGGHNEQFF; CDR3 DNA: TGTGCCAGCAGCCTAGGCCGGGGAGGCCACAATGAGCAGTTCTTC
clone size: few; D gene: TRBD1; V gene: TRBV20-1; J gene: TRBJ2-1; CDR3 protein: CSARRTGGVYNEQFF; CDR3 DNA: TGCAGTGCTAGACGGACAGGGGGAGTATACAATGAGCAGTTCTTC
clone size: many; D gene: NA; V gene: TRBV12-3/TRBV12-4; J gene: TRBJ2-3; CDR3 protein: CASSFLGVDTQYF; CDR3 DNA: TGTGCCAGCAGTTTCCTCGGCGTAGATACGCAGTATTTT
clone size: NA; D gene: NA; V gene: TRBV7-2; J gene: TRBJ2-3; CDR3 protein: CASSSKGSLYTDTQYF; CDR3 DNA: TGTGCCAGCAGCTCCAAGGGGTCTCTGTACACAGATACGCAGTATTTT
clone size: few; D gene: TRBD2; V gene: TRBV15; J gene: TRBJ2-3; CDR3 protein: CATRIQTSGRWLDTQYF; CDR3 DNA: TGTGCCACCAGAATACAGACTAGCGGGAGATGGTTAGATACGCAGTATTTT
clone size: NA; D gene: NA; V gene: TRBV4-2; J gene: TRBJ2-1; CDR3 protein: CASSPIRPGEDNEQFF; CDR3 DNA: TGTGCCAGCAGCCCCATTAGGCCAGGGGAAGACAATGAGCAGTTCTTC
clone size: NA; D gene: NA; V gene: TRBV5-1; J gene: TRBJ2-2; CDR3 protein: CASSLVLNGELFF; CDR3 DNA: TGCGCCAGCAGCTTGGTATTGAACGGGGAGCTGTTTTTT
clone size: few; D gene: NA; V gene: TRBV20-1; J gene: TRBJ1-5; CDR3 protein: CSARAGVSQPQHF; CDR3 DNA: TGCAGTGCTAGAGCGGGGGTTTCACAGCCCCAGCATTTT
clone size: few; D gene: NA; V gene: TRBV12-3/TRBV12-4; J gene: TRBJ1-1; CDR3 protein: CASRGMGGTEAFF; CDR3 DNA: TGTGCCAGCAGGGGTATGGGTGGCACTGAAGCTTTCTTT
clone size: few; D gene: TRBD1; V gene: TRBV10-3; J gene: TRBJ1-1; CDR3 protein: CAISEWTGGNTEAFF; CDR3 DNA: TGTGCCATCAGTGAGTGGACAGGGGGGAACACTGAAGCTTTCTTT
clone size: NA; D gene: TRBD2; V gene: TRBV5-6; J gene: TRBJ2-7; CDR3 protein: CASRRGITYSEQYF; CDR3 DNA: TGTGCCAGCCGGCGGGGGATTACTTACAGCGAGCAGTACTTC
clone size: NA; D gene: NA; V gene: TRBV28; J gene: TRBJ1-1; CDR3 protein: CASIQGYTEAFF; CDR3 DNA: TGTGCCAGCATCCAGGGGTACACTGAAGCTTTCTTT
clone size: NA; D gene: TRBD2; V gene: TRBV20-1; J gene: TRBJ2-5; CDR3 protein: CSDTGLAQETQYF; CDR3 DNA: TGCAGTGATACCGGACTAGCTCAAGAGACCCAGTACTTC
clone size: NA; D gene: NA; V gene: TRBV29-1; J gene: TRBJ1-5; CDR3 protein: CSVAMGYNGDNQPQHF; CDR3 DNA: TGCAGCGTTGCGATGGGCTACAACGGGGACAATCAGCCCCAGCATTTT
clone size: few; D gene: NA; V gene: TRBV7-2; J gene: TRBJ1-4; CDR3 protein: CASSLRKNHQNEKLFF; CDR3 DNA: TGTGCCAGCAGCTTAAGGAAGAATCACCAAAATGAAAAACTGTTTTTT
clone size: few; D gene: NA; V gene: TRBV20-1; J gene: TRBJ1-1; CDR3 protein: CSAIVAPLMNTEAFF; CDR3 DNA: TGCAGTGCTATAGTGGCACCGCTCATGAACACTGAAGCTTTCTTT
clone size: NA; D gene: NA; V gene: TRBV29-1; J gene: TRBJ1-2; CDR3 protein: CSVWSTRRGYTF; CDR3 DNA: TGCAGCGTTTGGTCAACCCGGCGGGGCTACACCTTC
clone size: NA; D gene: TRBD2; V gene: TRBV12-3/TRBV12-4; J gene: TRBJ2-7; CDR3 protein: CASTPGGPGNEQYF; CDR3 DNA: TGTGCCAGCACCCCGGGGGGACCCGGGAACGAGCAGTACTTC
clone size: few; D gene: NA; V gene: TRBV7-2; J gene: TRBJ1-5; CDR3 protein: CASSQRTDSNQPQHF; CDR3 DNA: TGTGCCAGCAGCCAAAGGACAGACAGCAATCAGCCCCAGCATTTT
clone size: few; D gene: NA; V gene: TRBV27; J gene: TRBJ2-7; CDR3 protein: CASSLTLVAPYEQYF; CDR3 DNA: TGTGCCAGCAGTTTAACGCTAGTAGCCCCCTACGAGCAGTACTTC
clone size: few; D gene: TRBD1; V gene: TRBV11-2; J gene: TRBJ1-4; CDR3 protein: CASSRSTGHSVATNEKLFF; CDR3 DNA: TGTGCCAGCAGCCGCTCGACAGGGCACTCCGTGGCAACTAATGAAAAACTGTTTTTT
clone size: few; D gene: NA; V gene: TRBV5-1; J gene: TRBJ2-5; CDR3 protein: CASSLGPPRYQETQYF; CDR3 DNA: TGCGCCAGCAGCTTGGGTCCACCAAGGTACCAAGAGACCCAGTACTTC
clone size: NA; D gene: NA; V gene: TRBV24-1; J gene: TRBJ1-2; CDR3 protein: CATSDLSFNYGYTF; CDR3 DNA: TGTGCCACCAGTGATTTGTCCTTTAACTATGGCTACACCTTC
clone size: few; D gene: NA; V gene: TRBV29-1; J gene: TRBJ2-7; CDR3 protein: CSVEDRGTRYYEQYF; CDR3 DNA: TGCAGCGTTGAAGATCGGGGGACGCGGTACTACGAGCAGTACTTC
clone size: many; D gene: TRBD1; V gene: TRBV7-2; J gene: TRBJ1-2; CDR3 protein: CASSLARTGLAGYTF; CDR3 DNA: TGTGCCAGCAGCTTAGCGAGGACAGGGCTGGCGGGCTACACCTTC
clone size: few; D gene: NA; V gene: TRBV7-9; J gene: TRBJ1-2; CDR3 protein: CASTSIVGDGYTF; CDR3 DNA: TGTGCCAGCACCTCAATCGTGGGGGATGGCTACACCTTC
clone size: NA; D gene: NA; V gene: TRBV5-1; J gene: TRBJ1-2; CDR3 protein: CASSQDGHLNYGYTF; CDR3 DNA: TGCGCCAGCAGCCAAGATGGCCACCTTAACTATGGCTACACCTTC
clone size: NA; D gene: TRBD1; V gene: TRBV7-2; J gene: TRBJ1-5; CDR3 protein: CASSGQGDNQPQHF; CDR3 DNA: TGTGCCAGCAGCGGACAGGGTGACAATCAGCCCCAGCATTTT
clone size: many; D gene: NA; V gene: TRBV29-1; J gene: TRBJ2-3; CDR3 protein: CSVGGRLPLSTDTQYF; CDR3 DNA: TGCAGCGTTGGAGGACGGCTCCCCCTGAGCACAGATACGCAGTATTTT
clone size: NA; D gene: TRBD1; V gene: TRBV20-1; J gene: TRBJ1-6; CDR3 protein: CSASDREYSPLHF; CDR3 DNA: TGCAGTGCTTCGGACAGGGAGTATTCACCCCTCCACTTT
clone size: NA; D gene: NA; V gene: TRBV5-1; J gene: TRBJ2-7; CDR3 protein: CASSLVVAGQNEQYF; CDR3 DNA: TGCGCCAGCAGCTTGGTAGTAGCGGGACAGAACGAGCAGTACTTC
clone size: NA; D gene: TRBD1; V gene: TRBV20-1; J gene: TRBJ1-2; CDR3 protein: CSARRQGWDLGYTF; CDR3 DNA: TGCAGTGCTCGGAGACAGGGTTGGGATCTCGGCTACACCTTC
clone size: few; D gene: NA; V gene: TRBV20-1; J gene: TRBJ2-1; CDR3 protein: CRITQYNEQFF; CDR3 DNA: TGCAGAATAACTCAGTACAATGAGCAGTTCTTC
clone size: NA; D gene: NA; V gene: TRBV28; J gene: TRBJ2-1; CDR3 protein: CASSSAQIKTNEQFF; CDR3 DNA: TGTGCCAGCAGTTCCGCCCAGATAAAGACCAATGAGCAGTTCTTC
clone size: NA; D gene: NA; V gene: TRBV20-1; J gene: TRBJ2-7; CDR3 protein: CSAGIATYEQYF; CDR3 DNA: TGCAGTGCGGGAATAGCGACTTACGAGCAGTACTTC
clone size: many; D gene: NA; V gene: TRBV28; J gene: TRBJ1-5; CDR3 protein: CASSLERSRNQPQHF; CDR3 DNA: TGTGCCAGCAGTTTGGAGAGGTCGCGCAATCAGCCCCAGCATTTT
clone size: few; D gene: NA; V gene: TRBV7-2; J gene: TRBJ2-7; CDR3 protein: CASSLVSRGGSYEQYF; CDR3 DNA: TGTGCCAGCAGCTTAGTAAGTAGGGGAGGATCCTACGAGCAGTACTTC
clone size: few; D gene: NA; V gene: TRBV5-5; J gene: TRBJ2-3; CDR3 protein: CASFAVRLSTDTQYF; CDR3 DNA: TGTGCCAGCTTTGCAGTGCGGCTTAGCACAGATACGCAGTATTTT
clone size: many; D gene: TRBD2; V gene: TRBV29-1; J gene: TRBJ2-1; CDR3 protein: CSVGSGRPHNEQFF; CDR3 DNA: TGCAGCGTGGGCAGCGGGAGGCCCCACAATGAGCAGTTCTTC
clone size: NA; D gene: NA; V gene: TRBV27; J gene: TRBJ2-1; CDR3 protein: CASSSPVIGQFF; CDR3 DNA: TGTGCCAGCAGTTCACCCGTGATTGGGCAGTTCTTC
clone size: NA; D gene: NA; V gene: TRBV3-1; J gene: TRBJ1-3; CDR3 protein: CASSQAGSGGNTIYF; CDR3 DNA: TGTGCCAGCAGCCAAGCGGGCAGCGGTGGAAACACCATATATTTT
clone size: NA; D gene: NA; V gene: TRBV30; J gene: TRBJ1-4; CDR3 protein: CAWSAGALGEKLFF; CDR3 DNA: TGTGCCTGGAGCGCAGGGGCCCTTGGTGAAAAACTGTTTTTT
clone size: many; D gene: TRBD1; V gene: TRBV18; J gene: TRBJ2-5; CDR3 protein: CASSPARTGGQETQYF; CDR3 DNA: TGTGCCAGCTCACCGGCCCGGACAGGGGGCCAAGAGACCCAGTACTTC
clone size: few; D gene: NA; V gene: TRBV20-1; J gene: TRBJ1-2; CDR3 protein: CSGLRGNYGYTF; CDR3 DNA: TGCAGTGGCCTCAGGGGTAACTATGGCTACACCTTC
clone size: NA; D gene: NA; V gene: TRBV28; J gene: TRBJ2-5; CDR3 protein: CASSSSTKQETQYF; CDR3 DNA: NA
clone size: NA; D gene: NA; V gene: TRBV18; J gene: TRBJ2-7; CDR3 protein: CASSPGRGDEQYF; CDR3 DNA: TGTGCCAGCTCACCGGGCAGGGGAGACGAGCAGTACTTC
clone size: NA; D gene: NA; V gene: TRBV20-1; J gene: TRBJ2-2; CDR3 protein: CSARTGPTANTGELFF; CDR3 DNA: TGCAGTGCTAGGACCGGGCCGACAGCGAACACCGGGGAGCTGTTTTTT
clone size: few; D gene: NA; V gene: TRBV2; J gene: TRBJ1-2; CDR3 protein: CASSLRIYGYGYTF; CDR3 DNA: TGTGCCAGCAGTTTAAGAATTTATGGCTATGGCTACACCTTC
clone size: NA; D gene: NA; V gene: TRBV7-9; J gene: TRBJ2-7; CDR3 protein: CASSSGLSEYF; CDR3 DNA: TGTGCCAGCAGCTCCGGACTTTCGGAGTACTTC
clone size: few; D gene: NA; V gene: TRBV5-1; J gene: TRBJ2-5; CDR3 protein: CASSFTSGETQYF; CDR3 DNA: TGCGCCAGCAGCTTTACGAGCGGGGAGACCCAGTACTTC
clone size: NA; D gene: NA; V gene: TRBV5-1; J gene: TRBJ2-1; CDR3 protein: CASSWHFNEQFF; CDR3 DNA: TGCGCCAGCAGCTGGCACTTCAATGAGCAGTTCTTC